The entry that follows covers one T cell receptor beta chain sequence. The antigen is not known. Germline CDR1 KGHDR, CDR2 SFDVKD. The CDR3 loop spans 15 amino acids. Trimming stripped 4 bases from V and 8 bases from J, with 16 bases between. Samples each yielded at least 6 micrograms of total RNA. The data belong to a study of blood T cells in healthy people across ages. In the study overall: Researchers report that template switching captured about one barcoded beta molecule per two T cells. Study-wide points: Across samples, TCR beta diversity tracked strongly with naive T cell percentage.

Sample-barcoded 5' priming and a J-beta primer mix drove a second PCR of roughly 7 to 11 cycles. Sequencing recovered at least 3 million CDR3-containing paired-end reads from each sample. One entry per CDR3 protein results from TCRdb running MiXCR on the 5' RACE reads. The sample carries some 1.7 million distinct CDR3 sequences, 28% recorded once. J is TRBJ1-4 and V is TRBV24-1, with D perhaps TRBD1 (5 bases). This clonotype was sampled from a woman aged 30 to 39 in good health. The sequencing input was blood. The CDR3 nucleotides read TGTGCCACCAGTGACTGGACACCCGGAGGAGAAAAACTGTTTTTT. Protein: CATSDWTPGGEKLFF.